This entry concerns a single T cell receptor beta chain. This sample is part of a study of cytomegalovirus exposure and HLA in healthy donors. V lost 6 bases and J lost 3, with 14 bases in between. This CDR3 contains 15 residues. Germline CDR1 MNHEY, CDR2 SVGAGI. 13 Jbeta primers and 60 Vbeta primers were used for the PCR. Repertoires were generated with immunoSEQ multiplex PCR, while TCRdb's copy carries only in-frame clones and drops some. The data contain 110,000 or so clones, under 85% of them singletons. The chain is built from TRBV6-5 and TRBJ2-2, with D perhaps TRBD1 (5 bases). The specimen sequenced was PBMCs. The TCR was taken from a man in his thirties or forties in good health and CMV-seronegative. DNA for the CDR3: TGTGCCAGCAGACGCTACTCACAGGACACCGGGGAGCTGTTTTTT. Translation gives CASRRYSQDTGELFF.